The clone carrying this T cell receptor (beta chain) was detected only once. Its cognate antigen is unknown. Relative to the germline gene, one junction end is altered; a read error may explain this. Using a constant-region primer together with ProtoScript II reverse transcriptase, TCR beta cDNA was made from about 490 ng of total RNA. Construction of TCR beta libraries relied on three successive nested multiplex PCR rounds employing slightly modified ARM-PCR. Both of the initial two PCR rounds ran for about 11 cycles and employed TRBV1-TRBV30 forward primers alongside a C-beta reverse primer. TCRdb re-derived calls from the multiplex PCR reads in MiXCR, one entry per CDR3 protein. The table records about 29,000 distinct CDR3 sequences, 70% to 80% of them present only once. CDR3 length: 15 amino acids. The V gene's germline CDR1 is DFQATT and CDR2 SNEGSKA (reference sequence). The sample belongs to a study of tumor-infiltrating lymphocytes in primary liver carcinoma. Across the whole study: The cohort included men and women aged 30 to 69 years.

Between roughly 17 and 30 mg of unsorted bulk tissue served as the source from which RNA and DNA were co-extracted. Study-wide results and caveats: A small share of top clones, only about 8-25%, was found in all five tumor regions.

The chain links TRBV20-1 to TRBJ2-7; possible D gene TRBD2, 7 bases. What was sequenced was liver tumor tissue from sampling region 5. Subset specified: tumor region T5, tumor centre. The TCR sequence derives from a middle-aged man with primary liver carcinoma and hepatitis B virus infection. The CDR3 region is CSTRGGGKDHYEQYF. CDR3 nucleotide sequence: TGCAGTACTAGGGGGGGGGGTAAGGACCATTACGAGCAGTACTTC.